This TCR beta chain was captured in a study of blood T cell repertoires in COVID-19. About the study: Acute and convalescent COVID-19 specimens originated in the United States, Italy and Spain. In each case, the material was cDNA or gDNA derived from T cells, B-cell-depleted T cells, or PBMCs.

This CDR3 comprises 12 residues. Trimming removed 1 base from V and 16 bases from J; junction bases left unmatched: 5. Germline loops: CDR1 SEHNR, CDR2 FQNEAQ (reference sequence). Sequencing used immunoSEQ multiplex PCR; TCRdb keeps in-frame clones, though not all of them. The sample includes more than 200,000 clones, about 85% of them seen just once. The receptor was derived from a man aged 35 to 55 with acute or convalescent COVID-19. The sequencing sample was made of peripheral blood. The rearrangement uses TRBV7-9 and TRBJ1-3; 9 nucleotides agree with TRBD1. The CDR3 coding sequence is TGTGCCAGCAGCTTAGGAGCTGGGACAGGGTATTTT. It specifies CASSLGAGTGYF.